These T cell receptor beta chains were read from a single sample in a study of identical twins. TCRdb analysed the 5' RACE reads with MiXCR anew, one entry per CDR3 protein. This table has 250,000 or so distinct CDR3 sequences, around 8.3% appearing once. These data also formed part of another study, on yellow fever vaccine responses in identical twins.

The sequencing input was CD8+ T cells sorted from blood. These receptors were collected from a woman aged 18 to 35 in good health. CDR3s include the opening cysteine and the closing phenylalanine or tryptophan. The order of the fields is V gene, D gene, clone size, CDR3 length, J gene, CDR3 protein, CDR3 DNA. D genes are given only for firm matches. Size tells how often a clone was seen (once, few, many) or the class of an expanded clone, and some rows leave it out.

>TRBV7-8|TRBD2|few|16|TRBJ2-5
CASSSGLAGLQETQYF
TGTGCCAGCAGCTCGGGACTAGCGGGGTTACAAGAGACCCAGTACTTC
>TRBV28|NA|few|17|TRBJ2-1
CASSHLTGGSSYNEQFF
TGTGCCAGCAGCCACTTGACGGGTGGGAGCTCCTACAATGAGCAGTTCTTC
>TRBV20-1|NA|NA|14|TRBJ2-5
CSARLQNPGETQYF
TGCAGTGCTAGACTCCAAAACCCCGGGGAGACCCAGTACTTC
>TRBV28|NA|many|15|TRBJ2-1
CASRVSQALINEQFF
TGTGCCAGCAGAGTATCCCAGGCGCTCATCAATGAGCAGTTCTTC
>TRBV12-3/TRBV12-4|NA|many|13|TRBJ2-2
CASSALESGELFF
TGTGCCAGCAGTGCTCTCGAGAGCGGGGAGCTGTTTTTT
>TRBV5-1|NA|NA|15|TRBJ2-1
CASSWIGGTDNEQFF
TGCGCCAGCAGCTGGATAGGGGGGACGGACAATGAGCAGTTCTTC
>TRBV4-3|NA|few|16|TRBJ2-1
CASSQDRRSSYNEQFF
TGCGCCAGCAGCCAAGATCGTAGGAGCTCCTACAATGAGCAGTTCTTC
>TRBV6-2/TRBV6-3|NA|NA|15|TRBJ2-7
CASSYSRDNNYEQYF
TGTGCCAGCAGTTACTCCAGAGATAATAACTACGAGCAGTACTTC
>TRBV6-2/TRBV6-3|NA|NA|16|TRBJ2-6
CASSLTGDSGANVLTF
TGTGCCAGCTCCCTCACCGGAGACTCTGGGGCCAACGTCCTGACTTTC
>TRBV7-3|NA|NA|12|TRBJ2-2
CAIPLPTGELFF
TGTGCCATCCCCCTTCCCACCGGGGAGCTGTTTTTT
>TRBV30|TRBD1|few|13|TRBJ2-1
CAWKDRGYNEQFF
TGTGCCTGGAAGGACAGGGGCTACAATGAGCAGTTCTTC
>TRBV20-1|NA|NA|16|TRBJ2-2
CSARSRFRGDTGELFF
TGCAGTGCTAGATCCCGGTTCAGGGGAGACACCGGGGAGCTGTTTTTT
>TRBV6-5|NA|few|19|TRBJ2-3
CASSYSNDPTPLITDTQYF
TGTGCCAGCAGTTACTCAAACGACCCGACGCCGCTAATCACAGATACGCAGTATTTT
>TRBV4-1|NA|many|18|TRBJ2-5
CASSPTEWGAGSQETQYF
TGCGCCAGCAGCCCCACGGAGTGGGGGGCGGGTAGCCAAGAGACCCAGTACTTC
>TRBV29-1|NA|few|15|TRBJ2-7
CSVDGGVGSGYEQYF
TGCAGCGTTGATGGAGGGGTGGGATCGGGCTACGAGCAGTACTTC
>TRBV9|TRBD1|many|17|TRBJ2-2
CASSGQSGTGVTGELFF
TGTGCCAGCAGCGGTCAGTCCGGGACAGGGGTCACCGGGGAGCTGTTTTTT
>TRBV2|TRBD2|once|15|TRBJ2-3
CASSEVAGTTDTQYF
TGTGCCAGCAGTGAAGTAGCGGGGACGACAGATACGCAGTATTTT
>TRBV9|TRBD1|NA|15|TRBJ2-7
CASSVAVDRVGEQYF
TGTGCCAGCAGCGTAGCTGTCGACAGGGTGGGAGAGCAGTACTTC
>TRBV7-8|NA|few|15|TRBJ2-5
CASSLGLGVGETQYF
TGTGCCAGCAGCTTGGGGTTGGGGGTCGGGGAGACCCAGTACTTC
>TRBV4-1|TRBD1|NA|17|TRBJ2-5
CASSHPQGQEIVETQYF
TGCGCCAGCAGCCACCCCCAAGGACAGGAGATAGTCGAGACCCAGTACTTC
>TRBV28|NA|many|14|TRBJ2-1
CASRSKTRGAEQFF
TGTGCCAGCAGATCGAAAACACGGGGGGCCGAGCAGTTCTTC
>TRBV20-1|TRBD2|few|16|TRBJ2-7
CSARDPLGGGPYEQYF
TGCAGTGCTAGGGACCCTTTGGGGGGGGGACCCTACGAGCAGTACTTC
>TRBV9|NA|many|14|TRBJ2-7
CASSEAGLTYEQYF
TGTGCCAGCAGCGAAGCGGGTCTAACCTACGAGCAGTACTTC
>TRBV10-3|NA|few|15|TRBJ2-3
CAISDSTGSTDTQYF
TGTGCCATCAGTGATAGCACAGGTAGCACAGATACGCAGTATTTT
>TRBV4-2|NA|few|14|TRBJ2-4
CASSQALGLNIQYF
TGTGCCAGCAGCCAAGCGCTTGGGCTAAACATTCAGTACTTC
>TRBV10-3|TRBD1|many|13|TRBJ2-3
CAITGGSTDTQYF
TGTGCCATCACAGGGGGATCCACAGATACGCAGTATTTT
>TRBV20-1|NA|few|16|TRBJ2-1
CSARDRDIGWWNEQFF
TGCAGTGCTAGAGATCGGGACATCGGATGGTGGAATGAGCAGTTCTTC
>TRBV6-5|NA|NA|17|TRBJ2-1
CASSYSQSSTSYNEQFF
TGTGCCAGCAGTTATTCACAGTCTTCTACATCCTACAATGAGCAGTTCTTC
>TRBV12-3/TRBV12-4|NA|many|14|TRBJ2-7
CASSFPGQSYEQYF
TGTGCCAGCAGTTTCCCAGGGCAGTCCTACGAGCAGTACTTC
>TRBV5-1|NA|NA|16|TRBJ2-7
CASSFLAGQDSYEQYF
TGCGCCAGCAGCTTTCTAGCGGGACAGGATTCCTACGAGCAGTACTTC
>TRBV4-3|NA|NA|15|TRBJ2-5
CASSHTPGAQETQYF
TGCGCCAGCAGCCACACACCTGGAGCACAAGAGACCCAGTACTTC
>TRBV28|TRBD2|few|15|TRBJ2-5
CASSSFTSGRETQYF
TGTGCCAGCAGTTCATTTACTAGCGGGAGAGAGACCCAGTACTTC
>TRBV29-1|TRBD2|many|15|TRBJ2-1
CSVEAGTSGYNEQFF
TGCAGCGTTGAAGCCGGGACTAGCGGCTACAATGAGCAGTTCTTC
>TRBV4-1|NA|many|14|TRBJ1-5
CASSNGGGTQPQHF
TGCGCCAGCAGCAACGGGGGGGGGACTCAGCCCCAGCATTTT
>TRBV11-2|TRBD2|NA|16|TRBJ2-1
CASSSATSGSYNEQFF
TGTGCCAGCAGCTCCGCCACTAGCGGCTCCTACAATGAGCAGTTCTTC
>TRBV7-9|NA|few|14|TRBJ2-1
CASSSGPNYNEQFF
TGTGCCAGCAGCTCTGGTCCGAACTACAATGAGCAGTTCTTC
>TRBV4-1|TRBD1|few|16|TRBJ1-1
CASSLGQGAPDAEAFF
TGCGCCAGCAGCCTGGGACAGGGGGCGCCGGATGCTGAAGCTTTCTTT
>TRBV10-3|TRBD2|few|13|TRBJ2-5
CAISTSVQETQYF
TGTGCCATCAGTACTAGCGTTCAAGAGACCCAGTACTTC
>TRBV4-2|TRBD1|many|14|TRBJ1-2
CASTDRASNYGYTF
TGTGCCAGCACTGACAGGGCCTCTAACTATGGCTACACCTTC
>TRBV6-2/TRBV6-3|NA|many|15|TRBJ2-2
CASRILTENTGELFF
TGTGCCAGCAGAATACTGACCGAGAACACCGGGGAGCTGTTTTTT
>TRBV27|TRBD1|few|14|TRBJ2-1
CASSPGQLYNEQFF
TGTGCCAGCAGTCCGGGACAGCTCTACAATGAGCAGTTCTTC
>TRBV5-6|NA|many|12|TRBJ2-1
CASSLAHNEQFF
TGTGCCAGCAGCTTGGCCCACAATGAGCAGTTCTTC
>TRBV7-9|NA|NA|17|TRBJ2-7
CASSSSIRGQNGGEQYF
TGTGCCAGCAGCTCCAGTATCCGGGGACAGAACGGGGGAGAGCAGTACTTC
>TRBV27|NA|few|13|TRBJ2-7
CAAGSGLVDEQYF
TGTGCCGCGGGATCCGGGCTCGTTGATGAGCAGTACTTC
>TRBV20-1|NA|many|14|TRBJ2-1
CSARDAGMYNEQFF
TGCAGTGCTAGAGACGCGGGGATGTACAATGAGCAGTTCTTC
>TRBV5-1|NA|NA|16|TRBJ1-1
CASTFPPGSRNTEAFF
TGCGCCAGCACCTTTCCCCCAGGGTCTCGGAACACTGAAGCTTTCTTT
>TRBV20-1|TRBD1|few|11|TRBJ1-6
CSPNPTGLLHF
TGCAGTCCTAACCCGACAGGGTTACTCCACTTT
>TRBV4-3|TRBD2|NA|15|TRBJ2-3
CASSQGLAGSVTQYF
TGCGCCAGCAGCCAAGGACTAGCGGGATCGGTTACGCAGTATTTT
>TRBV27|NA|NA|15|TRBJ2-5
CASSNYRGGQETQYF
TGTGCCAGCAGTAACTACAGGGGGGGGCAAGAGACCCAGTACTTC
>TRBV7-9|NA|many|13|TRBJ2-2
CASSLITLGELFF
TGTGCCAGCAGCTTAATAACTCTCGGGGAGCTGTTTTTT
>TRBV6-2/TRBV6-3|NA|many|12|TRBJ2-1
CASARFYNEQFF
TGTGCCAGCGCCAGGTTCTACAATGAGCAGTTCTTC
>TRBV7-6|TRBD2|NA|16|TRBJ2-3
CASRSSAGDSTDTQYF
TGTGCCAGCAGATCCTCAGCGGGGGACAGCACAGATACGCAGTATTTT
>TRBV29-1|NA|many|14|TRBJ2-3
CSALPGMEADTQYF
TGCAGCGCGTTGCCAGGGATGGAGGCAGATACGCAGTATTTT
>TRBV5-1|NA|many|14|TRBJ2-7
CASSLGTNSYEQYF
TGCGCCAGCAGCTTGGGGACGAACTCCTACGAGCAGTACTTC